The entry below gives a single T cell receptor beta chain sequence along with its context. Its antigen is currently unknown. These data originate in a study of T cells expressing NK-cell markers. Study-wide context: The eight sequenced donors comprised seven who were HCMV-seropositive and one who was seronegative. Overall study findings and caveats: The share of CD8+ T cells held by dominant NKG2C+ clonotypes was about 1.0-8% in roughly 6 donors.

TCRdb reprocessed the 5' RACE reads and reports one entry per CDR3 protein, with no DNA. Its listing shows about 30,000 distinct CDR3 sequences. The sample was blood T cells: a sorted CD56 or NKG2C T cell subset, CD4+ or CD8+ T cells, or bulk PBMC T cells (not recorded which). This sequence was found in a woman aged 18-70 years in good health.

CDR3 protein: CASSPQSGGPTQQFF. V and J are TRBV7-9 and TRBJ2-1; TCRdb names TRBD2, which stays unverified in the absence of DNA. This CDR3 comprises 15 residues. Germline V CDR1 and CDR2: SEHNR, FQNEAQ (reference sequence).